This is a list of T cell receptor beta chains from one sample in a study of regulatory T cells in long-lasting Graves disease. TCRdb recomputed calls from the multiplex PCR reads with MiXCR, one row per CDR3 protein. The sample carries about 530,000 distinct CDR3 sequences, about 16% recorded once. This sample was also put to use in a study of T cells in Graves' hyperthyroidism and ophthalmopathy.

Sequenced here: peripheral blood mononuclear cells (PBMCs), sampled at new diagnosis, from a patient treated with antithyroid drugs. These receptors were obtained from a middle-aged woman with Graves disease. The CDR3 runs from the conserved cysteine through the conserved F or W. Fields, in order: clone size, V gene, J gene, D gene, CDR3 DNA, CDR3 protein. D genes are given only for firm matches. Rows give clone size only sometimes, using once, few, many, or a class for an expanded clone.

>many|TRBV3-1|TRBJ1-1|-
TGTGCCAGCAGCCAAGGAGAGCCCCCCCGGGTAGCTTTCTTT
CASSQGEPPRVAFF
>many|TRBV12-3/TRBV12-4|TRBJ2-7|-
TGTGCCAGCAGTTTATTCGAGTGGGTTGGCGGGGATAGCTCCTACGAGCAGTACTTC
CASSLFEWVGGDSSYEQYF
>-|TRBV6-1|TRBJ1-2|TRBD1
TGTGCCAGCACTAAGGACAGGGGGCACGGCTACACCTTC
CASTKDRGHGYTF
>-|TRBV3-1|TRBJ1-2|-
TGTGCCAGCAGCCGTCGAGAAAAGAACTATGGCTGCACCTTC
CASSRREKNYGCTF
>many|TRBV3-1|TRBJ1-1|-
TGTGCCAGCAGCCAAGACAGGGTAGGGAACACTGAAGCTTTCTTT
CASSQDRVGNTEAFF
>many|TRBV5-1|TRBJ1-1|-
TGCGCCAGCAGCTTATTCGAGGGTTACACTGAAGCTTTCTTT
CASSLFEGYTEAFF
>few|TRBV11-1|TRBJ2-6|-
TGTGCCAGCAGCCGGGACACTCTCTCTGGGGCCAACGTCCTGACTTTC
CASSRDTLSGANVLTF
>many|TRBV20-1|TRBJ2-5|TRBD2
TGCAGTTGCCAAGGGTCTAGCGGGGCAGAGACCCAGTACTTC
CSCQGSSGAETQYF
>many|TRBV7-2|TRBJ2-2|-
TGTGCCAGCAGCCAGGGACTCACCGGGGAGCTGTTTTTT
CASSQGLTGELFF
>many|TRBV5-1|TRBJ1-5|TRBD1
TGCGCCAGCAGCGTAGGGACAGGCAATCAGCCCCAGCATTTT
CASSVGTGNQPQHF
>few|TRBV9|TRBJ2-5|TRBD1
TGTGCCAGCAGCGTATTAGGGACAGGGGGCGTCGGGGAGACCCAGTACTTC
CASSVLGTGGVGETQYF
>many|TRBV2|TRBJ1-5|-
TGTGCCAGCAATCCGGGACAACGCAATCAGCCCCAGCATTTT
CASNPGQRNQPQHF
>-|TRBV11-3|TRBJ2-2|-
TGTGCCAGCAGCTTGGGTCACGGGACGGCGAACACCGGGGAGCTGTTTTTT
CASSLGHGTANTGELFF
>many|TRBV3-1|TRBJ1-5|-
TGTGCCAGCAGCCAAGACCCCGGGGGTTATAGCAATCAGCCCCAGCATTTT
CASSQDPGGYSNQPQHF
>-|TRBV7-6|TRBJ2-1|TRBD1
TGTGCCAGCAGCCCCGGACAGGGGAATGAGCAGTTCTTC
CASSPGQGNEQFF
>once|TRBV7-9|TRBJ1-2|-
TGTGCCAGCAGCTTAATGGGCCGAGGGGGCTACACCTTC
CASSLMGRGGYTF
>many|TRBV20-1|TRBJ2-5|TRBD2
TGCAGTGCTGGCGGACTAGCGGGGGGGCAAGAGACCCAGTACTTC
CSAGGLAGGQETQYF
>-|TRBV6-2/TRBV6-3|TRBJ1-5|-
TGTGCCAGCAGTGAAGTAGGGGACCAGCCCCAGCATTTT
CASSEVGDQPQHF
>many|TRBV2|TRBJ1-5|-
TGTGCCAGCGAGGCGGGGACTTACAATCAGCCCCAGCATTTT
CASEAGTYNQPQHF
>many|TRBV7-9|TRBJ1-1|TRBD1
TGTGCCAGCAGCTTAGGGACAGGGGTGGACACTGAAGCTTTCTTT
CASSLGTGVDTEAFF
>many|TRBV18|TRBJ2-5|TRBD2
TGTGCCAGCTCACCACCAGGGAGGGTTGGAGAGACCCAGTACTTC
CASSPPGRVGETQYF
>many|TRBV11-2|TRBJ2-5|-
TGTGCCAGCAGCTTATCGACGGACCAAGAGACCCAGTACTTC
CASSLSTDQETQYF